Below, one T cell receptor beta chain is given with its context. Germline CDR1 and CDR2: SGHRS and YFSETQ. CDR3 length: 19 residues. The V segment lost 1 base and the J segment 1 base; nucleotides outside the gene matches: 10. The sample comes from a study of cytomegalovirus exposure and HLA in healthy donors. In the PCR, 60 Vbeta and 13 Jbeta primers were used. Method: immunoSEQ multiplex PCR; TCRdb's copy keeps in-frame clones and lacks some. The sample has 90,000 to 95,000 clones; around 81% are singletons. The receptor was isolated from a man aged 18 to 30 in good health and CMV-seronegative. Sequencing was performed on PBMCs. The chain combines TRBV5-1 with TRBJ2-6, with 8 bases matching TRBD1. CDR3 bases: TGCGCCAGCAGCTTGTTCAGTGACAGGGGCTGGTCTGGGGCCAACGTCCTGACTTTC. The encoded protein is CASSLFSDRGWSGANVLTF.